This T cell receptor beta chain was profiled in a study of cytomegalovirus exposure and HLA in healthy donors. Each donor was nominally healthy when sampled (though unrecorded immune exposures were likely). This clone was seen more than once but under ten times. Its antigen is not identified. The V gene's germline CDR1 is SGHDT and CDR2 YYEEEE. J gave up 6 bases and V 2 bases, and 5 bases lay outside the gene matches. CDR3 length: 14 residues. PCR used 60 Vbeta primers and 13 Jbeta primers. Here immunoSEQ multiplex PCR was the method, and the copy in TCRdb shows in-frame clones only, minus some. The repertoire holds some 150,000 clones, with roughly three fifths as singletons. General observations from the study: In a later analysis, HLA-associated TCR beta chains were more clonally expanded than equally common others. CMV serostatus was the sole immune exposure information available.

What was sequenced was PBMCs. The chain is built from TRBV5-6 and TRBJ2-5; 9 positions agree with TRBD2. The source is a woman in her forties in good health and CMV-seronegative. The CDR3 bases are TGTGCCAGCAGCTTATCCAGCGGGGGGAAGACCCAGTACTTC. Translation: CASSLSSGGKTQYF.